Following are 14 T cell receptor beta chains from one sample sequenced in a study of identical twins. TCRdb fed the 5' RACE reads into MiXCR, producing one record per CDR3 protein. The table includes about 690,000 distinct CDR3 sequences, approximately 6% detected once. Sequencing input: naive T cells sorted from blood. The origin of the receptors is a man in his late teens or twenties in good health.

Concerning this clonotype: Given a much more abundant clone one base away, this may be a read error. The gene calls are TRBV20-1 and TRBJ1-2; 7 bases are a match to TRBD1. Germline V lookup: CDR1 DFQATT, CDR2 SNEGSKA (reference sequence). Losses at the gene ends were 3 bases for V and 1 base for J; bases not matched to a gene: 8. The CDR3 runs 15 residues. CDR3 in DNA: TGCAGTGCTAGGGGGATAGGGGGCAATAACTATGGCTACACCTTC. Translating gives CSARGIGGNNYGYTF.

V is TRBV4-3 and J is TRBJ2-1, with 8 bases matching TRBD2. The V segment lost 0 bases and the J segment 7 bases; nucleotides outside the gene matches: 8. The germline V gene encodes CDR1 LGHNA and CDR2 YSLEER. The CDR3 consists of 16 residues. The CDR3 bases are TGCGCCAGCAGCCAAGACGACGGGAGGGCCGGTAATGAGCAGTTCTTC. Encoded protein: CASSQDDGRAGNEQFF.

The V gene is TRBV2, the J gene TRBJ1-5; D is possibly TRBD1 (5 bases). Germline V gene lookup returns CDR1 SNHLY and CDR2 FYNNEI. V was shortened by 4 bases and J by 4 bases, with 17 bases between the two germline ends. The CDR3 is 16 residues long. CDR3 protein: CASSVEGRGGNQPQHF. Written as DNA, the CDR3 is TGTGCCAGCAGTGTTGAAGGGAGGGGAGGGAATCAGCCCCAGCATTTT.

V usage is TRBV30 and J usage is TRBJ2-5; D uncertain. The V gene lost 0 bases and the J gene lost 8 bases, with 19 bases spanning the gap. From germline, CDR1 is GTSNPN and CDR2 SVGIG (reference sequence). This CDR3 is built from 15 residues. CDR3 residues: CAWSVVSGSRETQYF. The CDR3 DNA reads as TGTGCCTGGAGTGTTGTATCGGGCAGTAGAGAAACCCAGTACTTC.

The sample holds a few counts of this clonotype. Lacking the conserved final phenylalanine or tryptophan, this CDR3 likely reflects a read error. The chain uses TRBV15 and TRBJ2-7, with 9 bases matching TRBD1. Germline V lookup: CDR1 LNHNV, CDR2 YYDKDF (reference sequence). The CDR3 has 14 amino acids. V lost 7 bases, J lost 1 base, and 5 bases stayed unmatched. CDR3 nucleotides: TGTGCCACCAATACCGGGACAGGGTCCTACGAGCAGTACTCC. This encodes CATNTGTGSYEQYS.

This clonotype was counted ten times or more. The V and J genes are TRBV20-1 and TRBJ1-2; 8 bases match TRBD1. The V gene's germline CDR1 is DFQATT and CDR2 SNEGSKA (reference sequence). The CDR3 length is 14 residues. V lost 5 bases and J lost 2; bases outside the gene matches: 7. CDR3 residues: CSAGRTGWNYGYTF. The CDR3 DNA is TGCAGTGCTGGACGGACAGGGTGGAACTATGGCTACACCTTC.

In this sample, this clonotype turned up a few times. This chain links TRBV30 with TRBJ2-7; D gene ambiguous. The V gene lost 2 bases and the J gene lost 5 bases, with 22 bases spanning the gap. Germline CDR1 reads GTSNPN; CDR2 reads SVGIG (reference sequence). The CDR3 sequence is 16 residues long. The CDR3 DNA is TGTGCCTGGAGTACCTTACCTCGGACGAAAACCCACGAGCAGTACTTC. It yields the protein CAWSTLPRTKTHEQYF.

CDR3 sequence reads: CASSSSVRAGGGDGYTF. The CDR3 nucleotides read TGCGCCAGCAGCTCGTCCGTACGGGCTGGGGGTGGCGATGGCTACACCTTC. J is TRBJ1-2 and V is TRBV5-1, with D perhaps TRBD1 (5 bases). V lost 3 bases and J lost 6, with 24 bases in between. The CDR3 is 17 residues long. The germline V gene encodes CDR1 SGHRS and CDR2 YFSETQ.

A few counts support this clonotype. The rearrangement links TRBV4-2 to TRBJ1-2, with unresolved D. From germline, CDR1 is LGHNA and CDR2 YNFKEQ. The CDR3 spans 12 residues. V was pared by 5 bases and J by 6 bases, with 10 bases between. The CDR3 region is CASSERYHGYTF. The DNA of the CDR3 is TGTGCCAGCAGCGAAAGATACCATGGCTACACCTTC.

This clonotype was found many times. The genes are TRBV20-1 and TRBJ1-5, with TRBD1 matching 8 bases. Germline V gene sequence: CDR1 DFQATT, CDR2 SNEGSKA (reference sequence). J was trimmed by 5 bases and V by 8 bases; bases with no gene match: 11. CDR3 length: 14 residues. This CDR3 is CSFRQGSVDQPQHF. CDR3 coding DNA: TGCAGTTTTAGACAGGGGTCAGTGGATCAGCCCCAGCATTTT.

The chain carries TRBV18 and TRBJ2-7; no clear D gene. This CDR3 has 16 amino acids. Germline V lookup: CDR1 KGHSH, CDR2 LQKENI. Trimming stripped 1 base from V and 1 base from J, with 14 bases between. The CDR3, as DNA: TGTGCCAGCTCACCACTGAGTTCAGGTTTATCCTACGAGCAGTACTTC. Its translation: CASSPLSSGLSYEQYF.

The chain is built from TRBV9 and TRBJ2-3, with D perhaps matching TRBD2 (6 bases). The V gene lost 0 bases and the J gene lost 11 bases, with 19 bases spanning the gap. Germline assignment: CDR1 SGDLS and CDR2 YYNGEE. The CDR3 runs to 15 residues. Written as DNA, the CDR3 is TGTGCCAGCAGCGTAGGGTCGAGCGGAGGGCGAGGGCAGTATTTT. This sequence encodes CASSVGSSGGRGQYF.

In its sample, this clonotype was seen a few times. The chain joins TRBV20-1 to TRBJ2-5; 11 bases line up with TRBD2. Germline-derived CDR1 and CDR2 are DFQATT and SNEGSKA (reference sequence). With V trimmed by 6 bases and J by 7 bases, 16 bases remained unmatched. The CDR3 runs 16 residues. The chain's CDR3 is CSAGRGTSGTRGTQYF. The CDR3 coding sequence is TGCAGTGCGGGGCGGGGGACTAGCGGTACGAGGGGGACCCAGTACTTC.

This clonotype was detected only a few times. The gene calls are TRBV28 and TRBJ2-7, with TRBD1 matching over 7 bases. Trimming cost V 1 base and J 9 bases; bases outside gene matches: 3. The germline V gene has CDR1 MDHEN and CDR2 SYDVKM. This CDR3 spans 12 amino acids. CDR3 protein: CASSLSGQWQYF. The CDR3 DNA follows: TGTGCCAGCAGTTTATCGGGACAGTGGCAGTACTTC.